This section outlines one TCR beta chain sequence together with its context. Some clones are missing from TCRdb's copy, which holds only in-frame ones; the method was immunoSEQ multiplex PCR. The table lists around 120,000 clones, around 86% of them singletons, with 4.9% in the top ten. These data belong to a study of cytomegalovirus exposure and HLA in healthy donors. Trimming left V 4 bases short and J 3 bases short, with 15 bases between. The CDR3 contains 16 residues. CDR1 and CDR2 (germline): MNHEY, SVGAGI. The chain joins TRBV6-5 to TRBJ1-4; tentative D call: TRBD1 (5 bases). This sequence was found in a man younger than 35 in good health and CMV-seronegative. Sequenced input: PBMCs. The CDR3, as DNA: TGTGCCAGCAGTTGGGGGGGACCACAGGCTAATGAAAAACTGTTTTTT. This sequence encodes CASSWGGPQANEKLFF.